This T cell receptor (beta chain) was observed in a study of blood T cell repertoires in COVID-19. Study as a whole: Sample material is recorded as cDNA or gDNA derived from T cells, B-cell-depleted T cells, or PBMCs.

The germline V and J ends were trimmed by 6 bases and 1 base, with 15 bases remaining between them. The CDR3 spans 15 residues. Germline V gives CDR1 MDHEN, CDR2 SYDVKM. The table came from immunoSEQ multiplex PCR; TCRdb's copy has only in-frame clones and leaves some out. The table has under 250,000 clones, roughly 80% seen once. The TCR comes from an older woman with active or convalescent COVID-19. The J gene is TRBJ1-2, the V gene TRBV28; perhaps TRBD1 as D (5 bases). Sequences were obtained from peripheral blood. CDR3 sequence reads: CASSPPGVGNYGYTF. CDR3 DNA: TGTGCCAGCAGCCCCCCGGGGGTAGGTAACTATGGCTACACCTTC.